Listed here are 23 T cell receptor beta chains from one sample, sequenced in a study of T cell repertoires in cytomegalovirus infection. TCRdb itself ran the reads through MiXCR, one entry per CDR3 protein. The table lists 200,000 or so distinct CDR3 sequences, 35% to 45% of them singletons, with around 60% in the top ten. These receptors have no known antigen. Here the sequenced sample was CD8+ T cells from cultured PBMCs, taken from culture after CMV antigen stimulation. These receptors all come from a human donor in good health (CMV status not recorded). Some clones in this sample may be carry-over from other donors' samples.

This clonotype appeared once. The chain recombines TRBV7-6 with TRBJ1-2, with D maybe TRBD1 (5 bases). This CDR3 spans 14 amino acids. CDR1 and CDR2 (germline): SGHVS, FNYEAQ. Trimming stripped 0 bases from V and 6 bases from J, with 11 bases between. This chain's CDR3 is CASSLAGGADGYTF. CDR3 nucleotide sequence: TGTGCCAGCAGCTTAGCGGGAGGGGCGGATGGCTACACCTTC.

This clonotype showed up just once. V and J are TRBV7-9 and TRBJ2-6; 11 bases line up with TRBD2. This CDR3 region has 18 residues. Per the germline V gene, CDR1 is SEHNR and CDR2 is FQNEAQ (reference sequence). The V and J ends lost 4 bases and 0 bases, in that order; junction bases with no gene match: 5. In DNA, the CDR3 is TGTGCCAGCAGCTCGACTAGCGGGACTCTCTCTGGGGCCAACGTCCTGACTTTC. Its protein product is CASSSTSGTLSGANVLTF.

The J gene is TRBJ2-5, the V gene TRBV6-5, with D maybe TRBD2 (5 bases). CDR3 size: 14 residues. Trimming pared 2 bases from V and 5 bases from J, leaving 12 bases between. In germline, CDR1 is MNHEY, CDR2 SVGAGI. CDR3: CASSYGARVETQYF. Here the CDR3 DNA reads TGTGCCAGCAGTTACGGTGCGAGGGTGGAGACCCAGTACTTC.

V gene TRBV6-1 combines with J gene TRBJ2-1; maybe TRBD2 (5 bases). Germline-derived CDR1 and CDR2 are MNHNS and SASEGT. The CDR3 has 15 residues. The V end lost 3 bases, the J end lost 2 bases, and 11 bases lay between the germline ends. CDR3 DNA sequence: TGTGCCAGCAGTGAGGGCGGAGGCCCCTACAATGAGCAGTTCTTC. Protein product: CASSEGGGPYNEQFF.

V usage is TRBV2 and J usage is TRBJ2-2, with a tentative D call TRBD2 (5 bases). Germline V gene sequence: CDR1 SNHLY, CDR2 FYNNEI. Trimming stripped 6 bases from V and 7 bases from J, with 15 bases between. The CDR3 is made up of 14 amino acids. The CDR3 DNA sequence: TGTGCCAGCAGCCCAAGAGGGCGAATCGGGGAGCTGTTTTTT. Translated, it gives CASSPRGRIGELFF.

Of note for this clonotype: This may be a read error, as it is one base from a much larger clone. The chain carries TRBV7-2 and TRBJ2-1; D uncertain. The length of the CDR3 is 14 residues. Germline assignment: CDR1 SGHTA and CDR2 FQGNSA. The CDR3 sequence: CGTTRLGSYNEQFF. The CDR3 coding sequence is TGTGGCACCACCCGCTTGGGCTCCTACAATGAGCAGTTCTTC.

This clonotype came up once. This chain links TRBV25-1 with TRBJ1-5; D gene uncertain. V was shortened by 2 bases and J by 5 bases, with 7 bases between the two germline ends. Per the germline V gene, CDR1 is MGHDK and CDR2 is SYGVNS. This CDR3 spans 13 amino acids. Here the CDR3 DNA reads TGTGCCAGCAGTGAAGTTGGCGATCAGCCCCAGCATTTT. It specifies CASSEVGDQPQHF.

The table lists this clonotype with a few counts. The CDR3 region is CASRTEGLTGELFF. The CDR3, as DNA: TGTGCCAGTAGGACGGAGGGTTTGACCGGGGAGCTGTTTTTT. This chain connects TRBV7-3 to TRBJ2-2; D possibly corresponds to TRBD2 (6 bases). From germline, CDR1 is SGHTA and CDR2 FQGTGA. The CDR3 loop spans 14 amino acids. With 9 bases removed from V and 5 bases from J, the gap between germline ends came to 16 bases. The variable domain in full, with the rest retrieved from reference TRBV7-3 and TRBJ2-2, is GAGVSQTPSNKVTEKGKYVELRCDPISGHTALYWYRQSLGQGPEFLIYFQGTGAADDSGLPNDRFFAVRPEGSVSTLKIQRTERGDSAVYLCASRTEGLTGELFFGEGSRLTVL.

This clonotype was detected many times. V gene TRBV19 combines with J gene TRBJ2-5; D gene ambiguous. The CDR3 extends over 13 amino acids. Germline V CDR1 and CDR2: LNHDA, SQIVND (reference sequence). V was trimmed by 4 bases and J by 7 bases, leaving 13 bases between them. The CDR3 protein is CASSTGLGGTQYF. The CDR3, as DNA: TGTGCCAGTAGTACCGGGCTAGGTGGGACCCAGTACTTC.

This clonotype was recorded many times. The CDR3 reads CASTSGTGVLETQYF. Here the CDR3 DNA reads TGTGCCAGCACCTCCGGGACAGGGGTTTTGGAGACCCAGTACTTC. V usage is TRBV7-8 and J usage is TRBJ2-5; TRBD1 agrees at 10 bases. Germline-derived CDR1 and CDR2 are SGHVS and FQNEAQ. CDR3 length equals 15 residues. V was clipped by 7 bases and J by 5 bases; unmatched bases: 10.

This clonotype was seen repeatedly, ten times or more. The gene calls are TRBV5-4 and TRBJ1-3, with 9 nucleotides matching TRBD1. Germline V gives CDR1 SGHNT, CDR2 YYREEE (reference sequence). CDR3 length equals 15 residues. V lost 4 bases and J lost 4; bases outside the gene matches: 6. CDR3: CASSKDRGFGNTIYF. The DNA for the CDR3 is TGTGCCAGCAGCAAGGACAGGGGCTTCGGAAACACCATATATTTT.

The chain joins TRBV10-3 to TRBJ2-7; no clear D gene. V was pared by 2 bases and J by 4 bases, with 15 bases between. The length of the CDR3 is 15 residues. Germline V CDR1 and CDR2: ENHRY, SYGVKD. The CDR3 bases are TGTGCCATCAGTGAGGAAAACGACTGGTCTTACGAGCAGTACTTC. Its translation is CAISEENDWSYEQYF.

The chain uses TRBV27 and TRBJ1-1; weak D call: TRBD1 (6 bases). Trimming took off 4 bases at V and 1 base at J, with 16 bases between the two ends. CDR3 length equals 16 residues. Looked up from germline, CDR1 is MNHEY and CDR2 is SMNVEV (reference sequence). Written as DNA, the CDR3 is TGTGCCAGCAGTTCCCGACAGGTTCGTCCGAACACTGAAGCTTTCTTT. Amino acid sequence: CASSSRQVRPNTEAFF.

This sequence joins TRBV6-6 and TRBJ2-1; 9 bases agree with TRBD1. There are 14 residues in the CDR3. V lost 5 bases and J lost 6; bases outside the gene matches: 5. Per germline, CDR1 MNHNY and CDR2 SVGAGI (reference sequence). CDR3 protein: CASSLRDRANEQFF. In DNA, the CDR3 is TGTGCCAGCAGTCTACGGGACAGGGCCAATGAGCAGTTCTTC.

In this sample, this clonotype turned up once. This chain connects TRBV25-1 to TRBJ1-1, with a tentative D call TRBD1 (5 bases). Trimming took 2 bases from V and 5 from J, leaving 15 bases between them. CDR1 and CDR2 (germline): MGHDK, SYGVNS. The CDR3 spans 15 residues. CDR3 nucleotides: TGTGCCAGCAGTGAACACCGGGGGATTAAGACTGAAGCTTTCTTT. Translated, it gives CASSEHRGIKTEAFF.

The table lists this clonotype with a few counts. V and J are TRBV12-3 or TRBV12-4 and TRBJ1-1; tentatively, D is TRBD1 (5 bases). This CDR3 comprises 16 residues. Trimming left V 3 bases short and J 0 bases short, with 14 bases between. The CDR3 is CASSLAGVRMNTEAFF. The DNA for the CDR3 is TGTGCCAGCAGTTTGGCGGGGGTTCGCATGAACACTGAAGCTTTCTTT.

This sequence joins TRBV5-4 and TRBJ1-3; D might be TRBD1 (5 bases). V was clipped by 3 bases and J by 2 bases, with 12 bases between them. Germline CDR1 reads SGHNT; CDR2 reads YYREEE (reference sequence). The CDR3 is 15 amino acids. The CDR3 DNA follows: TGTGCCAGCAGCTCGGGGGGGACCGCTGGAAACACCATATATTTT. This gives the protein CASSSGGTAGNTIYF.

Turning to this clonotype: The junction differs from germline at one of its ends, possibly a read error. The chain employs TRBV7-6 and TRBJ2-3; D is uncertain. CDR3 length equals 15 residues. The germline CDR1 and CDR2 sequences are SGHVS and FNYEAQ. CDR3: CASSLAGIPADTKYF. As DNA, the CDR3 is TGTGCTAGCAGCTTAGCTGGAATTCCCGCAGATACGAAGTATTTT.

V is TRBV7-3 and J is TRBJ2-3; D is tentatively TRBD1 or TRBD2 (7 bases each). The germline V and J ends were trimmed by 8 bases and 1 base, with 13 bases remaining between them. CDR3 length equals 14 residues. CDR1 and CDR2 from the germline V gene are SGHTA and FQGTGA. The DNA of the CDR3 is TGTGCCAGCGGAAGCGGGACAGGCACAGATACGCAGTATTTT. As protein: CASGSGTGTDTQYF.

The table lists this clonotype with many counts. The chain links TRBV27 to TRBJ1-2; D ambiguous. This CDR3 is 14 amino acids long. V was trimmed by 6 bases and J by 2 bases, leaving 13 bases between them. Germline loops: CDR1 MNHEY, CDR2 SMNVEV (reference sequence). The CDR3 protein is CASRLSGANYGYTF. CDR3 in DNA: TGTGCCAGCAGGTTGTCTGGCGCAAACTATGGCTACACCTTC.

This clonotype was detected only a few times. This rearrangement joins TRBV7-9 to TRBJ2-7; the D is unclear. Germline V lookup: CDR1 SEHNR, CDR2 FQNEAQ (reference sequence). Trimming took 5 bases from V and 2 from J, leaving 7 bases between them. The CDR3 runs to 12 residues. The chain's CDR3 is CASSTDTYEQYF. The CDR3 DNA reads as TGTGCCAGCAGCACCGACACCTACGAGCAGTACTTC.

This rearrangement joins TRBV12-3 or TRBV12-4 to TRBJ2-1; maybe TRBD1 (5 bases). Trimming removed 2 bases at V and 8 bases at J, with 10 bases between. This CDR3 contains 13 residues. DNA of the CDR3: TGTGCCAGCAGTTTAAGGCAGGGTTATGAGCAGTTCTTC. Amino acid sequence: CASSLRQGYEQFF.

The chain has TRBV12-3 or TRBV12-4 and TRBJ2-2; D is undetermined. The CDR3 has 15 amino acids. The germline V and J ends were trimmed by 2 bases and 6 bases, with 13 bases remaining between them. For the CDR3, the DNA is TGTGCCAGCAGTTTAAAAGGTTACCTACCCGGGGAGCTGTTTTTT. Translation: CASSLKGYLPGELFF.